This section outlines one TCR beta chain sequence together with its context. Trimming took 1 base from V and 4 from J; bases not matched to a gene: 3. Germline V gene data show CDR1 as SGDLS and CDR2 as YYNGEE. CDR3 length: 15 residues. The data originate from a study of cytomegalovirus exposure and HLA in healthy donors. Vbeta (60) and Jbeta (13) primers were used in the PCR. TCRdb's table, derived via immunoSEQ multiplex PCR, lists solely in-frame clones and lacks some. Counted here are under 200,000 clones, around 80% occurring once; the ten biggest clones make up approximately 7%. The receptor was isolated from a woman in her thirties or forties in good health and CMV-seropositive. This sequence joins TRBV9 and TRBJ1-3, with 9 bases fitting TRBD1. The sample taken for sequencing was PBMCs. This CDR3 is CASSVTGGAGNTIYF. CDR3 DNA: TGTGCCAGCAGCGTAACAGGGGGCGCCGGAAACACCATATATTTT.